This TCR beta chain was profiled in a study of cytomegalovirus exposure and HLA in healthy donors. As to this clone: Its target is not known.

13 Jbeta primers and 60 Vbeta primers were used for the PCR. Profiled with immunoSEQ multiplex PCR; TCRdb holds only in-frame clones, not every one. The sample has some 200,000 clones; approximately 59% are singletons. The ends were cut back, 8 bases at V and 5 bases at J, with 15 bases in the middle. CDR1 is MDHEN, CDR2 SYDVKM, per germline. The CDR3 consists of 14 residues. Study-wide results and caveats: Analyses of presence/absence relied on an assumption of roughly uniform sequencing depth across donors. In a later analysis, donors in an Asian-associated ancestry cluster reportedly had fewer N-insertions in productive TCRs than the cohort mean.

The sequencing sample was made of PBMCs. The chain is built from TRBV28 and TRBJ2-2, with TRBD1 as a possible D gene (6 bases). The clonotype originates from a man aged 35-49 years in good health and CMV-seronegative. The CDR3 is CASRGTGRTGELFF. The CDR3 region has the DNA TGTGCCAGCCGGGGAACAGGGCGGACCGGGGAGCTGTTTTTT.